This T cell receptor (beta chain) was sequenced during a study of response to subunit inactivated influenza vaccine. One entry per CDR3 protein results from TCRdb running MiXCR on the RT-PCR reads. Among about 540,000 distinct CDR3 sequences listed, roughly 23% were seen once. The sample was also linked to a second study, of T cells expressing NK-cell markers. This second study notes: Libraries used 5'RACE template switching adding universal primer site and UMIs. Each TCR beta repertoire originated in sorted T cells that were CD3+CD56+NKG2C+, CD3+CD56+NKG2C- or CD3+CD56-NKG2C+. The HCMV specificity of the expanded NKG2C+ T cell clones stayed unresolved.

The starting material was CD4+ T cells sorted from PBMCs, obtained less than 13 days after vaccination. This clonotype was obtained from a man in his fifties who received an inactivated influenza vaccine.

The DNA of the CDR3 is TGTGCCAGCAGCCAACGACAGTCAGGCGGGGAGCTGTTTTTT. Amino acids: CASSQRQSGGELFF. The V call is TRBV7-3, the J call TRBJ2-2; a possible D gene is TRBD1 (5 bases). This CDR3 comprises 14 residues. Germline V CDR1 and CDR2: SGHTA, FQGTGA. V gave up 5 bases and J gave up 7 bases, with 14 bases separating them.